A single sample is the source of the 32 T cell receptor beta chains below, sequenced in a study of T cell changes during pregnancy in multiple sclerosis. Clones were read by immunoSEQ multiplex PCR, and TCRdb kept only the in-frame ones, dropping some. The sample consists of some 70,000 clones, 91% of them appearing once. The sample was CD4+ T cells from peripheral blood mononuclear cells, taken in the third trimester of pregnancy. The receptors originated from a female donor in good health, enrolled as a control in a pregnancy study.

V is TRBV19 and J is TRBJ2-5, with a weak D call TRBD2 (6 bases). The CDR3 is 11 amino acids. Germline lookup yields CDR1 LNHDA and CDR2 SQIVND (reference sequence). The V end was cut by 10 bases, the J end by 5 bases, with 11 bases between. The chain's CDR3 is CATRRGETQYF. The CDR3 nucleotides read TGTGCCACCAGGAGGGGTGAGACCCAGTACTTC.

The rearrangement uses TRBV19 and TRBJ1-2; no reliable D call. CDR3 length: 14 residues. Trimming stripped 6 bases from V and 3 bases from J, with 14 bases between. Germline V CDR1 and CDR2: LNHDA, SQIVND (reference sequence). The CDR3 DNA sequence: TGTGCCAGTAGCCATACCCGGGAGGACTATGGCTACACCTTC. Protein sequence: CASSHTREDYGYTF.

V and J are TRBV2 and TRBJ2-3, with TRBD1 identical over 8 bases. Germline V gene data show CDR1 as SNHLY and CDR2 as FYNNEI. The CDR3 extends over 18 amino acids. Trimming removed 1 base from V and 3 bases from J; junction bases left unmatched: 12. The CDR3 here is CASSEEGTGTSRTDTQYF. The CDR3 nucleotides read TGTGCCAGCAGTGAAGAGGGGACAGGCACCTCCCGGACAGATACGCAGTATTTT. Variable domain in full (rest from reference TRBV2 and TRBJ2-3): EPEVTQTPSHQVTQMGQEVILRCVPISNHLYFYWYRQILGQKVEFLVSFYNNEISEKSEIFDDQFSVERPDGSNFTLKIRSTKLEDSAMYFCASSEEGTGTSRTDTQYFGPGTRLTVL.

The CDR3 loop is CASSRDRVNGNTIYF. The CDR3, as DNA: TGTGCCAGCAGTCGCGACAGGGTGAATGGAAACACCATATATTTT. This chain joins TRBV6-1 and TRBJ1-3, with 7 bases fitting TRBD1. The CDR3 length is 15 residues. After removal of 5 bases from V and 3 bases from J, the junction contained 7 bases not matched to a gene. Germline-derived CDR1 and CDR2 are MNHNS and SASEGT.

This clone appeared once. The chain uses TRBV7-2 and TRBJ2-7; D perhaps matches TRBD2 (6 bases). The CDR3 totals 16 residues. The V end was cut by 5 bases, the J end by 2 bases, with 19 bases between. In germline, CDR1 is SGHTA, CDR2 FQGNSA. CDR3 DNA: TGTGCCAGCAGCGGCAGCGGGTCTTCGGGGCCCTACGAGCAGTACTTC. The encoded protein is CASSGSGSSGPYEQYF.

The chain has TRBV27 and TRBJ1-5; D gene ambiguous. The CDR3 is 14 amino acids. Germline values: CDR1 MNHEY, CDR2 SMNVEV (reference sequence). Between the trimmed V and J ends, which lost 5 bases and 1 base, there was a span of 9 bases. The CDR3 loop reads CASSPGLSNQPQHF. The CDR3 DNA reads TGTGCCAGCAGTCCCGGACTGAGCAATCAGCCCCAGCATTTT.

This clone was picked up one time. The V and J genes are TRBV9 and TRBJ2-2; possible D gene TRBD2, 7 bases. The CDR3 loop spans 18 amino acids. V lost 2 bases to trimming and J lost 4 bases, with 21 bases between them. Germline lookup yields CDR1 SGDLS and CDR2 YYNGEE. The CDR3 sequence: CASSVVPVGGPLTGELFF. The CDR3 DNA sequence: TGTGCCAGCAGCGTGGTTCCCGTGGGGGGGCCTCTCACCGGGGAGCTGTTTTTT.

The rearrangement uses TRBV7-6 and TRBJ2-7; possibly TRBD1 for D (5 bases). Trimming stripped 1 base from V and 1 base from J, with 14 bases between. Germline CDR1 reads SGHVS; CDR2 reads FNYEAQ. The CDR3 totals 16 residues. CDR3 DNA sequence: TGTGCCAGCAGCTTAGGATCAGGACACCCATCCTACGAGCAGTACTTC. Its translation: CASSLGSGHPSYEQYF.

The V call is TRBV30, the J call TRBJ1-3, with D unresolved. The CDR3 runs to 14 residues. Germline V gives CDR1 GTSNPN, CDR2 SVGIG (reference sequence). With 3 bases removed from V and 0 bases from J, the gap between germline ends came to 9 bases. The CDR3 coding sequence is TGTGCCTGGAGGCGCAGACTCTCTGGAAACACCATATATTTT. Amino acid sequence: CAWRRRLSGNTIYF.

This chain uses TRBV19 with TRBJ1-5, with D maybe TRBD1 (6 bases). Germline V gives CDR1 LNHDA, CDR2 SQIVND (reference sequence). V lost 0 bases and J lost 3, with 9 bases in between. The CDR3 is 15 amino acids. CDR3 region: CASSIDRQVNQPQHF. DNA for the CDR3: TGTGCCAGTAGTATAGACAGACAGGTCAATCAGCCCCAGCATTTT.

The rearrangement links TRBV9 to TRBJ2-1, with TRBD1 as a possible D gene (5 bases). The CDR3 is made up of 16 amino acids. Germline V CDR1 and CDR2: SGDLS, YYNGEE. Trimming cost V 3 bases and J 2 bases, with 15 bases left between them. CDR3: CASSAFETDTYNEQFF. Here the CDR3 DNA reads TGTGCCAGCAGCGCCTTTGAGACAGACACCTACAATGAGCAGTTCTTC.

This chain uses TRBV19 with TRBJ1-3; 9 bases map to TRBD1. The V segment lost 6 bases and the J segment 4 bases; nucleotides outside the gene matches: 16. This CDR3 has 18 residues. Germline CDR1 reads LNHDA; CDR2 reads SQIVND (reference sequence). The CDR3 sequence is CASSTVPGQGSDGNTIYF. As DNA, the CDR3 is TGTGCCAGTAGCACCGTCCCGGGACAGGGTTCGGACGGAAACACCATATATTTT.

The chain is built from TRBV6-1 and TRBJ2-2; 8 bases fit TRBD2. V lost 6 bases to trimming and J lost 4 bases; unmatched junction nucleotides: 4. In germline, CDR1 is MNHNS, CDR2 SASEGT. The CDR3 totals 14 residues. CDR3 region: CASRPGGSTGELFF. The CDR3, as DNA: TGTGCCAGCAGACCGGGGGGGAGCACCGGGGAGCTGTTTTTT.

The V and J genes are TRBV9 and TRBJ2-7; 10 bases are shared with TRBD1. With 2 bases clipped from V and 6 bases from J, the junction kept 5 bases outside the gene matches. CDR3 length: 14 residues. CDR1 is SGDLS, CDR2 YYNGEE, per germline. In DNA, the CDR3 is TGTGCCAGCAGCGTCGGACAGGGGGTTTCCGAGCAGTACTTC. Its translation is CASSVGQGVSEQYF.

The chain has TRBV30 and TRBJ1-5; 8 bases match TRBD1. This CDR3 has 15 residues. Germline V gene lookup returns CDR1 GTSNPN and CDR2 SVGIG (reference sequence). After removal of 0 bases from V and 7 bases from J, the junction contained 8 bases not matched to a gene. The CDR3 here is CAWSVDRVAGQPQHF. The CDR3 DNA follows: TGTGCCTGGAGTGTGGACAGGGTCGCAGGACAGCCCCAGCATTTT.

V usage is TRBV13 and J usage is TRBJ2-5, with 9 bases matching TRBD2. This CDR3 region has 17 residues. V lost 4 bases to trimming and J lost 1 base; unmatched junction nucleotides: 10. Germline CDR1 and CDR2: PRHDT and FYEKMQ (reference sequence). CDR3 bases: TGTGCCAGCAGCTCCGGATTTTGGCGGGGGGGCCAAGAGACCCAGTACTTC. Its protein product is CASSSGFWRGGQETQYF.

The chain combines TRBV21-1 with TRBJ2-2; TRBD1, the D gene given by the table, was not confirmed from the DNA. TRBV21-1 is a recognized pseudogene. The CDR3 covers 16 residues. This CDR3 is CASSKLNGRGTGELFF. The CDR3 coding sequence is TGTGCCAGCAGCAAACTCAACGGCAGGGGGACCGGGGAGCTGTTTTTT.

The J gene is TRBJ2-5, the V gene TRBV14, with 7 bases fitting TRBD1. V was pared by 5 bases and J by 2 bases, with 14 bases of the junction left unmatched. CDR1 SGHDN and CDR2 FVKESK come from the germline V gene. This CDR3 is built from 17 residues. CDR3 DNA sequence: TGTGCCAGCAGCAGGGCGCGAGGGGGCCCGATACAAGAGACCCAGTACTTC. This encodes CASSRARGGPIQETQYF.

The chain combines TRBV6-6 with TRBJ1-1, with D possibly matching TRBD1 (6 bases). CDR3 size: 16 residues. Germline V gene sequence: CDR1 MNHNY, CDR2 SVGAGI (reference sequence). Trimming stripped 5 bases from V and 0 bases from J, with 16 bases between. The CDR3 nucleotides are TGTGCCAGCAGTCCTAGGGGGGGCCTCATGAACACTGAAGCTTTCTTT. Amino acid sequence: CASSPRGGLMNTEAFF.

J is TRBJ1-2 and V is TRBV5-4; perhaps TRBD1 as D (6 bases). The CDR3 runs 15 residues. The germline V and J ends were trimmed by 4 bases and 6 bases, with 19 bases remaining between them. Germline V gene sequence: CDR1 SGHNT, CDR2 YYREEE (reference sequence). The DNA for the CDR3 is TGTGCCAGCAGCGGTTCCCTTAGACAGGCCAATGGCTACACCTTC. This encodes CASSGSLRQANGYTF. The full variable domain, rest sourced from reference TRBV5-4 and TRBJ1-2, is ETGVTQSPTHLIKTRGQQVTLRCSSQSGHNTVSWYQQALGQGPQFIFQYYREEENGRGNFPPRFSGLQFPNYSSELNVNALELDDSALYLCASSGSLRQANGYTFGSGTRLTVV.

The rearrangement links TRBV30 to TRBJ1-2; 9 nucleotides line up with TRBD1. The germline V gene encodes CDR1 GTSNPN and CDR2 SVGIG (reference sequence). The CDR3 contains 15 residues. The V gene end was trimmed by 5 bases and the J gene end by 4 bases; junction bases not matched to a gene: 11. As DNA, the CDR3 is TGTGCCTGGCACCGGGACAGGGCGAGGGGCTATGGCTACACCTTC. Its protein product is CAWHRDRARGYGYTF.

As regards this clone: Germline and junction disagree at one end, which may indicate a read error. The CDR3: CASSLGVERRTSDF. The DNA of the CDR3 is TGTGCCAGCAGCTTAGGGGTCGAGCGCAGGACTAGCGACTTC. The genes are TRBV7-2 and TRBJ2-5; 9 positions match TRBD2. This CDR3 has 14 amino acids. Per germline, CDR1 SGHTA and CDR2 FQGNSA.

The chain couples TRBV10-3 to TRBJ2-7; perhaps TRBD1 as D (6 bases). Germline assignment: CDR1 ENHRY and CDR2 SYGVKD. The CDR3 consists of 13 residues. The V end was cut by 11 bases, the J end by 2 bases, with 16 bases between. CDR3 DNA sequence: TGTGCCGCCCAGGAAGGGGGAACCTACGAGCAGTACTTC. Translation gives CAAQEGGTYEQYF.

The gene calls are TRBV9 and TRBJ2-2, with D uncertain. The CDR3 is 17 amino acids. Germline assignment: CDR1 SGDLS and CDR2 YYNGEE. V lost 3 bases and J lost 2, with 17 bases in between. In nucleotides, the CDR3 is TGTGCCAGCAGCGAAGGCCTTTGGCGGAGAAACACCGGGGAGCTGTTTTTT. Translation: CASSEGLWRRNTGELFF.

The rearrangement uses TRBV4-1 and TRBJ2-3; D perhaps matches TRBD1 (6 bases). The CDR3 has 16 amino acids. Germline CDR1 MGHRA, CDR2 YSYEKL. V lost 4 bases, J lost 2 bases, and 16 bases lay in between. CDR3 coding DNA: TGCGCCAGCAGCCTGATCGCGACAGGCCCCACAGATACGCAGTATTTT. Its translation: CASSLIATGPTDTQYF.

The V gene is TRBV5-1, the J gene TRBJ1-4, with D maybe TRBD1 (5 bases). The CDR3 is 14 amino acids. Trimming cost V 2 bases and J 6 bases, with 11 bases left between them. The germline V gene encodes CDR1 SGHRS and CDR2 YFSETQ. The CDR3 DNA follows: TGCGCCAGCAGCTTATCAGGGCTCTATGAAAAACTGTTTTTT. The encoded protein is CASSLSGLYEKLFF.

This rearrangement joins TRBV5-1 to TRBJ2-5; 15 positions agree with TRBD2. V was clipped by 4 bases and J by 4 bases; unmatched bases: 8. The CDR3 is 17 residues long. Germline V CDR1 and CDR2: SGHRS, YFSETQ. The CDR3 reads CASSQRWTSGGGETQYF. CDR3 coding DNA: TGCGCCAGCAGCCAACGATGGACTAGCGGGGGGGGAGAGACCCAGTACTTC. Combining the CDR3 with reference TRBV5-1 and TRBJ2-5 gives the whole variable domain KAGVTQTPRYLIKTRGQQVTLSCSPISGHRSVSWYQQTPGQGLQFLFEYFSETQRNKGNFPGRFSGRQFSNSRSEMNVSTLELGDSALYLCASSQRWTSGGGETQYFGPGTRLLVL.

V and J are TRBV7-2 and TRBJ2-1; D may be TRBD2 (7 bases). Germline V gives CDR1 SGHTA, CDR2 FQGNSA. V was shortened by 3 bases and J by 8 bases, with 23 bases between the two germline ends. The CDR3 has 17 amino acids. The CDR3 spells CASSFRRGGPGYHEQFF. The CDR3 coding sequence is TGTGCCAGCAGCTTTAGGAGGGGGGGCCCTGGGTACCATGAGCAGTTCTTC. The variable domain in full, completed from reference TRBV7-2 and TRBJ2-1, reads GAGVSQSPSNKVTEKGKDVELRCDPISGHTALYWYRQSLGQGLEFLIYFQGNSAPDKSGLPSDRFSAERTGGSVSTLTIQRTQQEDSAVYLCASSFRRGGPGYHEQFFGPGTRLTVL.

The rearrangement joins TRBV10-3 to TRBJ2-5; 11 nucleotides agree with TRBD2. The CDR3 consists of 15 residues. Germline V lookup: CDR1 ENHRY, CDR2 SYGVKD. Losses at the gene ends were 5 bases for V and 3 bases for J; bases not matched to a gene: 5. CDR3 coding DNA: TGTGCCATCAGTACCCTAGCGGGGGGCGAAGAGACCCAGTACTTC. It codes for CAISTLAGGEETQYF.

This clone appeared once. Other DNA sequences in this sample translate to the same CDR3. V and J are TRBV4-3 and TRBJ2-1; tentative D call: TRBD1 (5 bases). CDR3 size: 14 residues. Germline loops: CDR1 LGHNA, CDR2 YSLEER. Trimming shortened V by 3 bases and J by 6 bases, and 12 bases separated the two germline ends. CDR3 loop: CASSQDTASNEQFF. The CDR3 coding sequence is TGCGCCAGCAGCCAGGACACCGCAAGCAATGAGCAGTTCTTC.

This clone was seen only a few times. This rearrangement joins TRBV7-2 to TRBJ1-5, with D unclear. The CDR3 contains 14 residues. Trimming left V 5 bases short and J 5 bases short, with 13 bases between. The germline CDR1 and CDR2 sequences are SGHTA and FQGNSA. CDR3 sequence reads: CASSLGLSYQPQHF. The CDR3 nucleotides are TGTGCCAGCAGCCTTGGGCTTTCGTATCAGCCCCAGCATTTT.

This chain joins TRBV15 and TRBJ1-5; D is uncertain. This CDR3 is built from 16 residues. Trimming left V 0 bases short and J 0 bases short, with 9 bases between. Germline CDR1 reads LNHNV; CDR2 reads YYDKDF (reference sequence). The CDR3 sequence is CATSRDAANSNQPQHF. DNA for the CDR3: TGTGCCACCAGCAGAGATGCGGCCAATAGCAATCAGCCCCAGCATTTT.